Here is one TCR beta chain with its context. This sample was included in a study of blood T cell repertoires in COVID-19. Libraries were prepared by immunoSEQ multiplex PCR; TCRdb keeps only in-frame clonotypes and omits some of them. In the table there are around 200,000 clones, roughly 87% of which are singletons. V was shortened by 2 bases and J by 6 bases, with 17 bases between the two germline ends. Germline V gives CDR1 MNHNS, CDR2 SASEGT. The CDR3 runs to 15 residues. The genes are TRBV6-1 and TRBJ2-7, with a possible D match to TRBD2 (6 bases). Sequenced sample: PBMCs or T cells enriched from blood (not recorded which). The sequence was collected from a man between 18 and 35 years old with acute COVID-19. The DNA of the CDR3 is TGTGCCAGCAGTGAATATACTAGCTGGGTGGGCGAGCAGTACTTC. Encoded protein: CASSEYTSWVGEQYF.